This T cell receptor (beta chain) was documented in a study of T cells after yellow fever vaccination. Findings of the study overall: There was a possibility that FACS-sorted repertoires contained abundant clonotypes contaminating from the bulk population. Among primary-vaccination clones, most reappeared after the booster, at approximately 97% for CD4 and about 90% for CD8.

For TCR, cDNA came from 5'RACE template switching, which added a universal primer site and UMIs. TCRdb ran MiXCR on the 5' RACE reads and lists one entry per CDR3 protein. The sample contains fewer than 350,000 distinct CDR3 sequences, 3.5% to 4.5% of which appear only once. The CDR3 totals 17 residues. CDR1 and CDR2 (germline): SGHTA, FQGNSA. The V and J ends lost 1 base and 8 bases respectively, with 21 bases between them. This clonotype was detected only a few times. Its target is unknown. The specimen was PBMCs, collected 15 days after the yellow fever booster vaccination. This TCR came from a man younger than 35 who received the YFV17D yellow fever vaccine. V usage is TRBV7-2 and J usage is TRBJ2-1; D remains unclear. For the CDR3, the DNA is TGTGCCAGCAGCTTAGTGATAGGCAGGCCGGCAGGCGATGAGCAGTTCTTC. Amino acids: CASSLVIGRPAGDEQFF.